This T cell receptor (beta chain) was captured by sequencing in a study of T-cell memory formation after mild COVID-19. In TCRdb, the 5' RACE reads were re-called with MiXCR into one record per CDR3 protein. The repertoire consists of some 410,000 distinct CDR3 sequences, with roughly a quarter occurring once and the leading ten covering about an eighth. The CDR3 runs to 13 residues. V trimming: 4 bases; J trimming: 10 bases; junction bases outside the gene matches: 10. Germline CDR1 reads SGHRS; CDR2 reads YFSETQ. This clonotype has more than one count but fewer than ten. This chain joins TRBV5-1 and TRBJ1-1; 7 bases are shared with TRBD1. Sequencing was done on a sample of PBMCs or a T cell subset sorted from them (not recorded which). The clonotype was recovered from an adult woman who had mild COVID-19 (a few samples of this study predate the infection). Cell type and time point are not known. The CDR3 here is CASSPDRASGAFF. In nucleotides, the CDR3 is TGCGCCAGCAGCCCAGACAGGGCCTCGGGAGCTTTCTTT.